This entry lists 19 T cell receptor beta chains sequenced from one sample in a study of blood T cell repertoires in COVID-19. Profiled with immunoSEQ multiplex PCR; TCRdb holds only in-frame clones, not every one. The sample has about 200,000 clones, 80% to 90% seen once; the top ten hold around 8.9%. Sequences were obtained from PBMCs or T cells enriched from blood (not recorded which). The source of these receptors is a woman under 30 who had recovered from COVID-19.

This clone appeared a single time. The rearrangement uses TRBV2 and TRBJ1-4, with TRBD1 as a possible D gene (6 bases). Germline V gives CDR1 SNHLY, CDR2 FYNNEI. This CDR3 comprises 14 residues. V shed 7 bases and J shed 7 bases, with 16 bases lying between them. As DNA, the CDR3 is TGTGCCAGCAATCGTCAAGGGACAAGTGAAAAACTGTTTTTT. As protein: CASNRQGTSEKLFF.

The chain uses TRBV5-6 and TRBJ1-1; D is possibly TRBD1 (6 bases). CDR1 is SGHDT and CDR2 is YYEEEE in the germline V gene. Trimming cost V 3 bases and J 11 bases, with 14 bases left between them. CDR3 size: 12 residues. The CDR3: CASSYPGGQAFF. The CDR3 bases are TGTGCCAGCAGCTACCCGGGGGGGCAGGCTTTCTTT.

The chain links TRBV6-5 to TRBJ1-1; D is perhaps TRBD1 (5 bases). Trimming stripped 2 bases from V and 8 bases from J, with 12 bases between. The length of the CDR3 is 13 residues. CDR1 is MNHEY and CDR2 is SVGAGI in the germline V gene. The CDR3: CASSYRGTREAFF. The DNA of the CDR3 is TGTGCCAGCAGTTACAGGGGAACACGCGAAGCTTTCTTT.

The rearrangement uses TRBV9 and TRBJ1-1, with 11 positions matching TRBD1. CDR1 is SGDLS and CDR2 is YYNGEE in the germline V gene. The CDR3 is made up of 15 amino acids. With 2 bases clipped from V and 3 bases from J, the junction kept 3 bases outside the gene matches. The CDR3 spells CASSVTDRGHTEAFF. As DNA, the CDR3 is TGTGCCAGCAGCGTCACGGACAGGGGGCACACTGAAGCTTTCTTT.

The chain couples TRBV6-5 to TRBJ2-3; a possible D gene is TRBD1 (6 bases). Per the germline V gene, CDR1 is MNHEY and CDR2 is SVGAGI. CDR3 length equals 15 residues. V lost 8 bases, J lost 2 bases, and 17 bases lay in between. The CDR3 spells CASRLRQGTTDTQYF. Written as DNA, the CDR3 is TGTGCCAGCCGGTTGAGGCAGGGGACCACAGATACGCAGTATTTT.

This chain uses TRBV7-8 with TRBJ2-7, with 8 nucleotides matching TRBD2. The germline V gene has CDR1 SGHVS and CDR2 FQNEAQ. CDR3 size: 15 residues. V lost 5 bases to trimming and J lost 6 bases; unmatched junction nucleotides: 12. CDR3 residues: CASSPLGGGPSEQYF. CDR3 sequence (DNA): TGTGCCAGCAGCCCGCTCGGGGGGGGGCCAAGCGAGCAGTACTTC.

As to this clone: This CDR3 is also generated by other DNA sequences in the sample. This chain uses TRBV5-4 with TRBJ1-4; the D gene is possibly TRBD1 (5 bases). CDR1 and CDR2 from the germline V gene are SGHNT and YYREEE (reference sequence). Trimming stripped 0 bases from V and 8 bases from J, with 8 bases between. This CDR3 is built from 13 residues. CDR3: CASSLGGGEKLFF. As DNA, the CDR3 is TGTGCCAGCAGCTTGGGCGGGGGGGAAAAACTGTTTTTT.

The DNA of the CDR3 is TGTGCCAGCAGCACCTCTAGGGAGGGAAGCAATCAGCCCCAGCATTTT. Translation: CASSTSREGSNQPQHF. The rearrangement joins TRBV7-9 to TRBJ1-5; no clear D gene. Germline CDR1 SEHNR, CDR2 FQNEAQ (reference sequence). Between the trimmed V and J ends, which lost 5 bases and 1 base, there was a span of 15 bases. The CDR3 runs 16 residues.

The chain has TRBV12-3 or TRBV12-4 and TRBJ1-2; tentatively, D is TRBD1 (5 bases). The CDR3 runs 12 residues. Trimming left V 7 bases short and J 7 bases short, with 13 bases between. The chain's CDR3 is CASTPTAPGYTF. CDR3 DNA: TGTGCCAGCACCCCGACAGCGCCTGGCTACACCTTC.

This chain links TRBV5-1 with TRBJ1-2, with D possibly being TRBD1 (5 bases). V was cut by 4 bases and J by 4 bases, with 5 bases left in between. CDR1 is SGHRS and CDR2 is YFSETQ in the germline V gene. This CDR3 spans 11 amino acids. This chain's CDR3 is CASSDSYGYTF. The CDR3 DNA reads TGCGCCAGCAGCGACAGCTATGGCTACACCTTC.

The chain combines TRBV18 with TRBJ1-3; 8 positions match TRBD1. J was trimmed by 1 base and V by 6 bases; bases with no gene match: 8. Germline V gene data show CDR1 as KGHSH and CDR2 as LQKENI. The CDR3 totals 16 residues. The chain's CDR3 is CASSRGQGGSGNTIYF. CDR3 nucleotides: TGTGCCAGCTCCCGTGGACAGGGAGGATCTGGAAACACCATATATTTT.

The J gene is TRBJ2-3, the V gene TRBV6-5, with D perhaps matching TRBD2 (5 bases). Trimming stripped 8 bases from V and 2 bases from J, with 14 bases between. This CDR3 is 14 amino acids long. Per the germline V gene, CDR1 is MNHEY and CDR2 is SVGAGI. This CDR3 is CASRSGLSTDTQYF. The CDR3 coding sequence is TGTGCCAGCCGGAGCGGACTTTCCACAGATACGCAGTATTTT.

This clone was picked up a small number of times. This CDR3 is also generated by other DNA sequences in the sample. The DNA of the CDR3 is TGTGCCAGCAGCCTAGGGAGCTCCTATAATTCACCCCTCCACTTT. Its protein product is CASSLGSSYNSPLHF. The chain is built from TRBV28 and TRBJ1-6, with unresolved D. The CDR3 runs to 15 residues. Trimming took off 6 bases at V and 0 bases at J, with 9 bases between the two ends. Germline assignment: CDR1 MDHEN and CDR2 SYDVKM. Variable domain in full (rest from reference TRBV28 and TRBJ1-6): DVKVTQSSRYLVKRTGEKVFLECVQDMDHENMFWYRQDPGLGLRLIYFSYDVKMKEKGDIPEGYSVSREKKERFSLILESASTNQTSMYLCASSLGSSYNSPLHFGNGTRLTVT.

CDR3 in DNA: TGTGCCAGCAGCCTCGGGACTCCAGAAGCTTTCTTT. Its protein product is CASSLGTPEAFF. The chain recombines TRBV7-9 with TRBJ1-1, with a possible D match to TRBD1 (5 bases). Between the trimmed V and J ends, which lost 5 bases and 8 bases, there was a span of 12 bases. This CDR3 is 12 amino acids long. Per germline, CDR1 SEHNR and CDR2 FQNEAQ (reference sequence).

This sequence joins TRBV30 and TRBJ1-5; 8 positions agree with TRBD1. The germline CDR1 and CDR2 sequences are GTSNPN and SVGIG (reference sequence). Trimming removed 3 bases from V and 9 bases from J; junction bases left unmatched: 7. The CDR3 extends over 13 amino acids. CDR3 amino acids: CAWRAGGHRPQHF. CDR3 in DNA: TGTGCCTGGAGAGCAGGGGGCCATCGGCCCCAGCATTTT.

CDR3: CASQVSSPLHF. The CDR3 DNA reads as TGTGCCAGCCAAGTGAGTTCACCCCTCCACTTT. The V call is TRBV2, the J call TRBJ1-6; D remains unclear. V was shortened by 8 bases and J by 9 bases, with 8 bases between the two germline ends. The CDR3 totals 11 residues. Per germline, CDR1 SNHLY and CDR2 FYNNEI. Combining the CDR3 with reference TRBV2 and TRBJ1-6 gives the whole variable domain EPEVTQTPSHQVTQMGQEVILRCVPISNHLYFYWYRQILGQKVEFLVSFYNNEISEKSEIFDDQFSVERPDGSNFTLKIRSTKLEDSAMYFCASQVSSPLHFGNGTRLTVT.

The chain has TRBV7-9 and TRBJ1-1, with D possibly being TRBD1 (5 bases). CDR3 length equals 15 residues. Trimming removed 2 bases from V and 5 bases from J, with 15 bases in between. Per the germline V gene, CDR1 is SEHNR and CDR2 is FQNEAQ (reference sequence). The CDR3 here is CASSLYWGAGTEAFF. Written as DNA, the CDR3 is TGTGCCAGCAGCTTATATTGGGGCGCGGGGACTGAAGCTTTCTTT.

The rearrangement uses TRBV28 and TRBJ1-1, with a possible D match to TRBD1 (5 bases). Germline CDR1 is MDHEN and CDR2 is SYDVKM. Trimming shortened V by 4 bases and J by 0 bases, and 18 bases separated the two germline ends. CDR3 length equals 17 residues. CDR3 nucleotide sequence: TGTGCCAGCAGTTCCCCCCTCGGGGGTCCCTTGAACACTGAAGCTTTCTTT. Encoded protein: CASSSPLGGPLNTEAFF. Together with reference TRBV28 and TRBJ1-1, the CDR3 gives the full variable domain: DVKVTQSSRYLVKRTGEKVFLECVQDMDHENMFWYRQDPGLGLRLIYFSYDVKMKEKGDIPEGYSVSREKKERFSLILESASTNQTSMYLCASSSPLGGPLNTEAFFGQGTRLTVV.

The CDR3 reads CASTPGEDYEQYF. In DNA form, the CDR3 reads TGTGCCAGCACTCCCGGGGAGGACTACGAGCAGTACTTC. The V gene is TRBV9, the J gene TRBJ2-7; D is perhaps TRBD2 (6 bases). CDR1 and CDR2 (germline): SGDLS, YYNGEE. V was cut by 6 bases and J by 3 bases, with 13 bases left in between. CDR3 length: 13 amino acids.